One T cell receptor beta chain is described in this entry. Input was approximately 1.8 ug genomic DNA, or all available if less. Sequencing used immunoSEQ multiplex PCR; TCRdb keeps in-frame clones, though not all of them. This sample yields around 67,000 clones, of which around 81% are seen a single time; roughly 7.7% belongs to the top ten. These data originate in a study of glioma-infiltrating T cells after dendritic cell vaccination. Germline loops: CDR1 SGHNT, CDR2 YYREEE (reference sequence). There are 17 residues in the CDR3. J lost 2 bases, V lost 4 bases, and 12 bases had no gene match. Fresh-frozen tumor tissue and more than two years of survival data were available for all.

The sequenced sample was blood, obtained before dendritic cell vaccination. The chain uses TRBV5-4 and TRBJ2-1; 7 bases are shared with TRBD1. This TCR came from a human donor with glioblastoma. CDR3 residues: CASSPTRDSGTYNEQFF. The CDR3 nucleotides read TGTGCCAGCAGCCCGACGAGGGACAGTGGGACCTACAATGAGCAGTTCTTC.